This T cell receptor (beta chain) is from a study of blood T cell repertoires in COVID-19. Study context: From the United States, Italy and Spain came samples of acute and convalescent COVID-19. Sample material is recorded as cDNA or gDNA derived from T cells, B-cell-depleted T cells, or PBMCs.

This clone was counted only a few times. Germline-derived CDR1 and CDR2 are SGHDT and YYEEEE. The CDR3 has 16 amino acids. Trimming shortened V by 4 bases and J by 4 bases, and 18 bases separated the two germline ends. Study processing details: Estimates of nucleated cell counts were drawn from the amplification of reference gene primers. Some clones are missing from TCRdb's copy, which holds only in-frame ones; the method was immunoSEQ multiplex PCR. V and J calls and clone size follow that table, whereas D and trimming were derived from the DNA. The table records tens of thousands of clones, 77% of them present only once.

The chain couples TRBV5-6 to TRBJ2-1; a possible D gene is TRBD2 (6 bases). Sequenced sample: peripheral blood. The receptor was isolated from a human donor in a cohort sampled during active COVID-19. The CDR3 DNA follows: TGTGCCAGCAGCGGAGGGGTCTCCCAGTTTTACAATGAGCAGTTCTTC. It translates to CASSGGVSQFYNEQFF.